This T cell receptor (beta chain) originates from a study of memory B cells and T cells in multiple sclerosis (dated 2018 in TCRdb). General notes on the study: In multiple sclerosis patients, the study set the TCR beta repertoires of autoproliferating peripheral T cells against those of T cells infiltrating brain lesions. TCR sequencing included a couple of multiple sclerosis patients for whom either brain lesions at autopsy or brain-infiltrating cells from biopsy were available. General conclusions and limits of the study: Clone-set sizes differed between compartments, which influenced counts of shared clonotypes and required normalization.

Genomic DNA was extracted, and the immunoSEQ Platform was used to amplify TCRbeta CDR3 regions from that DNA. Multiplex PCR, high-throughput sequencing and a vendor bioinformatics pipeline were combined in the immunoSEQ assay. Processing in the source paper ran as follows. Non-productive sequences and CDR3s under 4 amino acids long were removed, and the clonotype frequencies in each sample were recalculated. Shared clonotypes were identified in immunoSEQ Analyzer 2.0 as identical CDR3 amino acid, V gene and J gene sequences. Repertoire overlap was normalized by dividing shared clonotype counts by the product of both clone-set sizes, scaled by 1000 into arbitrary units. The table comes from immuneACCESS by way of TCRdb, which keeps in-frame sequences with V and J called. Part of the clones is missing from these tables; in studies checked, under half for an unresolved V gene and the rest for unknown reasons. V and J calls and clone size are copied from that table; D and trimming were computed from the DNA. In this sample the table shows 12,000 to 15,000 clones, 69% of which occur a single time. Less than 2.5% of the sample is in the top ten clones.

PBMCs were obtained by Ficoll density gradient centrifugation and kept cryopreserved until use. CDR3 length: 15 amino acids, cysteine to phenylalanine. The retained sequence is limited to the CDR3, 45 bases, with the frame set at the first base. Germline trimming amounts to 6 bases on V and 9 bases on J, with 12 as the count of junction bases outside the gene matches. CDR1 ENHRY and CDR2 SYGVKD are derived from the germline V gene. On this clone: Its antigen remains undetermined. It has no much larger one-base neighbor in the sample; base qualities were not kept.

What was sequenced was memory (CD45RO+) CD4+ T cells from blood. The cell subset or site label of this sample denotes: CD45RO+ memory T cells sorted from peripheral blood. The sequence came from a human donor with multiple sclerosis. The chain is assembled from TRBV10-3 and TRBJ2-1, with 9 bases aligning to TRBD1. The CDR3 reads as follows: CAIRPGQGSGGEQFF. The base sequence is TGTGCCATCAGACCGGGACAGGGAAGCGGAGGTGAGCAGTTCTTC.